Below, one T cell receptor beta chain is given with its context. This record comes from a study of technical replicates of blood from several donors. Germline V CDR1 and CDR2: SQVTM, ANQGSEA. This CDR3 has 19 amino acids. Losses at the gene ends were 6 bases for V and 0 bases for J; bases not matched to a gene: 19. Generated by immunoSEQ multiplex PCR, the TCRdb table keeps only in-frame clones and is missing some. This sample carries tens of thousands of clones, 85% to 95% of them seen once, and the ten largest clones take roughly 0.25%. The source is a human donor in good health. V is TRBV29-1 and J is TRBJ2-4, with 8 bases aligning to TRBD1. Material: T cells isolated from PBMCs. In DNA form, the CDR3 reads TGCAGCGTCAGGGGGCAAGTCCCGTCATCGAGTTTAGCCAAAAACATTCAGTACTTC. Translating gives CSVRGQVPSSSLAKNIQYF.